These 27 T cell receptor beta chains originate from one sample sequenced in a study of shared clonotypes between healthy human individuals (dated by TCRdb to about 2020). The library was produced with the immunoSEQ multiplex PCR assay. Held by TCRdb, this immuneACCESS table contains in-frame sequences only and omits some clones. Under half of the omission traces to an unresolved V gene where checked; the cause of the rest is unknown. The sample contains 2 million to 2.5 million clones, approximately 90% of them found a single time. Clones ranked in the top ten supply 0.3% to 0.4% of the sample. What was sequenced was naive CD4+ T cells from PBMCs. The label giving this sample's cell subset or site can be read as: CD45RA+ positively selected. Every receptor here comes from a man aged 18 to 35 in good health. Some clones in this sample may be carry-over from other donors' samples.

The V gene is TRBV7-2, the J gene TRBJ2-2, with 9 positions matching TRBD1. The CDR3 runs 15 residues. CDR1 and CDR2 (germline): SGHTA, FQGNSA. After removal of 5 bases from V and 3 bases from J, the junction contained 4 bases not matched to a gene. In DNA form, the CDR3 reads TGTGCCAGCAGCCGCCGGGACAGGGACACCGGGGAGCTGTTTTTT. Encoded protein: CASSRRDRDTGELFF.

The chain combines TRBV28 with TRBJ2-7; 8 bases line up with TRBD2. V lost 2 bases to trimming and J lost 2 bases; unmatched junction nucleotides: 8. The CDR3 consists of 16 residues. Germline V gene sequence: CDR1 MDHEN, CDR2 SYDVKM. The CDR3 DNA is TGTGCCAGCAGTTTACAGGGACTAGTTTCGACCTACGAGCAGTACTTC. Translating gives CASSLQGLVSTYEQYF.

This clone was picked up one time. The gene calls are TRBV9 and TRBJ1-1; 7 nucleotides line up with TRBD1. Germline V gives CDR1 SGDLS, CDR2 YYNGEE. The CDR3 runs to 16 residues. V trimming: 3 bases; J trimming: 4 bases; junction bases outside the gene matches: 12. The CDR3 sequence is CASSASGNPGGTEAFF. CDR3 bases: TGTGCCAGCAGCGCATCCGGGAATCCAGGGGGCACTGAAGCTTTCTTT.

The genes are TRBV28 and TRBJ2-5; D may be TRBD1 or TRBD2 (5 bases each). Trimming left V 10 bases short and J 7 bases short, with 13 bases between. The germline V gene has CDR1 MDHEN and CDR2 SYDVKM. The CDR3 is 11 residues long. For the CDR3, the DNA is TGTGCCACCCAGGGTGCGGGGACCCAGTACTTC. This sequence encodes CATQGAGTQYF.

The sample holds one count of this clone. This chain joins TRBV25-1 and TRBJ2-3, with a possible D match to TRBD2 (6 bases). Germline V gives CDR1 MGHDK, CDR2 SYGVNS. V was shortened by 0 bases and J by 2 bases, with 9 bases between the two germline ends. This CDR3 spans 15 amino acids. CDR3 sequence: CASSEYWGVTDTQYF. DNA for the CDR3: TGTGCCAGCAGTGAATATTGGGGGGTCACAGATACGCAGTATTTT.

About this clone: The same CDR3 can be traced to other DNA sequences in this sample. The gene calls are TRBV5-1 and TRBJ1-1; tentative D call: TRBD1 (6 bases). Trimming took 2 bases from V and 0 from J, leaving 8 bases between them. The germline V gene encodes CDR1 SGHRS and CDR2 YFSETQ. This CDR3 comprises 14 residues. The CDR3 DNA is TGCGCCAGCAGCTTTACAGGGCTGAACACTGAAGCTTTCTTT. Translating it yields CASSFTGLNTEAFF.

The chain joins TRBV6-5 to TRBJ2-7; the match to TRBD1 covers 8 bases. The CDR3 contains 15 residues. Unmatched junction bases numbered 14, after V lost 4 bases and J lost 9 bases. Germline V CDR1 and CDR2: MNHEY, SVGAGI. The CDR3 nucleotides read TGTGCCAGCAGTTGGACAGGGCTAAATGAAGCTGCGCAGTACTTC. Translated, it gives CASSWTGLNEAAQYF.

With respect to this clone: Other nucleotide sequences in the sample specify the same CDR3. The chain joins TRBV15 to TRBJ1-5; D is unresolved. This CDR3 is built from 12 residues. In germline, CDR1 is LNHNV, CDR2 YYDKDF (reference sequence). With 9 bases removed from V and 4 bases from J, the gap between germline ends came to 10 bases. CDR3 amino acids: CATRQGNQPQHF. As DNA, the CDR3 is TGTGCCACTAGACAAGGGAATCAGCCCCAGCATTTT.

The V gene is TRBV11-2, the J gene TRBJ2-3; 8 nucleotides agree with TRBD1. CDR3 length: 16 amino acids. CDR1 is SGHAT and CDR2 is FQNNGV in the germline V gene. Losses at the gene ends were 4 bases for V and 0 bases for J; bases not matched to a gene: 6. Written as DNA, the CDR3 is TGTGCCAGCAGCTCTTCCGGGGACAGGAGCACAGATACGCAGTATTTT. Translated: CASSSSGDRSTDTQYF.

The V gene is TRBV12-5, the J gene TRBJ2-2; TRBD2 matches at 16 bases. This CDR3 is 21 amino acids long. Losses at the gene ends were 0 bases for V and 4 bases for J; bases not matched to a gene: 11. CDR1 and CDR2 from the germline V gene are LGHNT and FRNRAP. The CDR3 here is CASGLVPLGLAGGPGTGELFF. The CDR3 coding sequence is TGTGCTAGTGGTTTGGTCCCGCTGGGACTAGCGGGAGGGCCGGGCACCGGGGAGCTGTTTTTT.

V and J are TRBV7-4 and TRBJ1-2; 8 bases fit TRBD1. J lost 3 bases, V lost 5 bases, and 14 bases had no gene match. The CDR3 consists of 17 residues. CDR1 and CDR2 from the germline V gene are SGHVT and SQSDAQ. This CDR3 reads CASSTNRTGKFDYGYTF. In DNA form, the CDR3 reads TGTGCCAGCAGCACAAACCGGACAGGGAAGTTCGACTATGGCTACACCTTC.

This clone has just one count. The rearrangement links TRBV27 to TRBJ1-1; a weak D match, TRBD1 (5 bases). In germline, CDR1 is MNHEY, CDR2 SMNVEV (reference sequence). V was pared by 3 bases and J by 0 bases, with 14 bases between. The CDR3 covers 16 residues. CDR3 bases: TGTGCCAGCAGTTTCAATTGGGGCAGGGTGAACACTGAAGCTTTCTTT. Protein: CASSFNWGRVNTEAFF.

The chain uses TRBV13 and TRBJ1-3, with unresolved D. The CDR3 length is 15 residues. Germline V gene sequence: CDR1 PRHDT, CDR2 FYEKMQ (reference sequence). The ends were cut back, 0 bases at V and 2 bases at J, with 8 bases in the middle. The chain's CDR3 is CASSLGTKAGNTIYF. Written as DNA, the CDR3 is TGTGCCAGCAGCTTAGGGACCAAGGCTGGAAACACCATATATTTT.

V gene TRBV6-6 combines with J gene TRBJ1-4; D may be TRBD1 (6 bases). This CDR3 has 15 amino acids. Trimming removed 2 bases from V and 7 bases from J, with 14 bases in between. CDR1 and CDR2 from the germline V gene are MNHNY and SVGAGI (reference sequence). This CDR3 is CASSYVSGAGEKLFF. CDR3 nucleotide sequence: TGTGCCAGCAGTTACGTGTCGGGGGCAGGTGAAAAACTGTTTTTT.

The chain joins TRBV7-2 to TRBJ1-2, with a weak D call TRBD1 (5 bases). Per the germline V gene, CDR1 is SGHTA and CDR2 is FQGNSA. V gave up 3 bases and J gave up 10 bases, with 15 bases separating them. This CDR3 contains 13 residues. The CDR3 sequence is CASSLGPATPYTF. The CDR3, as DNA: TGTGCCAGCAGCTTGGGGCCGGCGACGCCCTACACCTTC.

The chain couples TRBV28 to TRBJ2-7; D perhaps matches TRBD2 (6 bases). V lost 4 bases and J lost 7, with 14 bases in between. CDR3 size: 13 residues. Germline values: CDR1 MDHEN, CDR2 SYDVKM. The CDR3, as DNA: TGTGCCAGCAGTTCCCCAGGGCTAGCGGAGCAGTACTTC. Residues: CASSSPGLAEQYF.

The rearrangement links TRBV11-2 to TRBJ2-1; TRBD2 matches at 12 bases. CDR3 length equals 15 residues. The germline V gene has CDR1 SGHAT and CDR2 FQNNGV. V lost 6 bases to trimming and J lost 4 bases; unmatched junction nucleotides: 4. CDR3 protein: CASRETSGSYNEQFF. In DNA, the CDR3 is TGTGCCAGCAGGGAGACTAGCGGGAGTTACAATGAGCAGTTCTTC. Drawing the rest from reference TRBV11-2 and TRBJ2-1, the complete variable domain is EAGVAQSPRYKIIEKRQSVAFWCNPISGHATLYWYQQILGQGPKLLIQFQNNGVVDDSQLPKDRFSAERLKGVDSTLKIQPAKLEDSAVYLCASRETSGSYNEQFFGPGTRLTVL.

The rearrangement joins TRBV28 to TRBJ1-3; D uncertain. Germline values: CDR1 MDHEN, CDR2 SYDVKM. The V and J ends lost 5 bases and 0 bases respectively, with 8 bases between them. CDR3 length: 14 amino acids. The DNA for the CDR3 is TGTGCCAGCAGTACCGCAAGCTCTGGAAACACCATATATTTT. Translating gives CASSTASSGNTIYF.

This clone came up a few times. The chain couples TRBV18 to TRBJ1-1; maybe TRBD1 (6 bases). Germline CDR1 is KGHSH and CDR2 is LQKENI. V lost 4 bases, J lost 1 base, and 13 bases lay in between. The CDR3 length is 15 residues. The CDR3 coding sequence is TGTGCCAGCTCACTATCAGGGGATCAGAACACTGAAGCTTTCTTT. It codes for CASSLSGDQNTEAFF. The entire variable domain, with the rest obtained from reference TRBV18 and TRBJ1-1, is as follows: NAGVMQNPRHLVRRRGQEARLRCSPMKGHSHVYWYRQLPEEGLKFMVYLQKENIIDESGMPKERFSAEFPKEGPSILRIQQVVRGDSAAYFCASSLSGDQNTEAFFGQGTRLTVV.

This chain links TRBV5-1 with TRBJ2-5; D gene ambiguous. In germline, CDR1 is SGHRS, CDR2 YFSETQ. Trimming shortened V by 4 bases and J by 5 bases, and 15 bases separated the two germline ends. This CDR3 comprises 14 residues. The DNA of the CDR3 is TGCGCCAGCAGCCTACTCATACGTGCGGAGACCCAGTACTTC. Its translation is CASSLLIRAETQYF.

The gene calls are TRBV28 and TRBJ2-3; 7 bases align to TRBD2. V lost 1 base, J lost 2 bases, and 9 bases stayed unmatched. The CDR3 has 17 amino acids. Germline V CDR1 and CDR2: MDHEN, SYDVKM. Written as DNA, the CDR3 is TGTGCCAGCAGTTTATTGGGGGGGAAGGCGATCACAGATACGCAGTATTTT. This gives the protein CASSLLGGKAITDTQYF.

The CDR3 region has the DNA TGTGCCAGCAGCCCCCCGGGCGGGAGCTCCTACGAGCAGTACTTC. Protein product: CASSPPGGSSYEQYF. J is TRBJ2-7 and V is TRBV7-9; 7 bases are a match to TRBD2. The CDR3 runs to 15 residues. J was trimmed by 0 bases and V by 5 bases; bases with no gene match: 7. From germline, CDR1 is SEHNR and CDR2 FQNEAQ (reference sequence).

The chain couples TRBV5-1 to TRBJ2-7; 7 bases align to TRBD2. Germline V gene data show CDR1 as SGHRS and CDR2 as YFSETQ. With V trimmed by 0 bases and J by 4 bases, 10 bases remained unmatched. This CDR3 contains 16 residues. The CDR3, as DNA: TGCGCCAGCAGCTTGGGGGATGCCGCGGGAGTGTACGAGCAGTACTTC. This codes for CASSLGDAAGVYEQYF. The full variable domain, with the rest looked up from reference TRBV5-1 and TRBJ2-7, is KAGVTQTPRYLIKTRGQQVTLSCSPISGHRSVSWYQQTPGQGLQFLFEYFSETQRNKGNFPGRFSGRQFSNSRSEMNVSTLELGDSALYLCASSLGDAAGVYEQYFGPGTRLTVT.

J is TRBJ2-1 and V is TRBV5-4; TRBD2 agrees at 7 bases. V lost 4 bases to trimming and J lost 2 bases; unmatched junction nucleotides: 6. CDR3 size: 15 residues. Looked up from germline, CDR1 is SGHNT and CDR2 is YYREEE (reference sequence). This CDR3 is CASSIGLEAYNEQFF. The CDR3 DNA is TGTGCCAGCAGCATCGGACTAGAAGCCTACAATGAGCAGTTCTTC.

The CDR3 DNA follows: TGCAGCGTCGTAAGATTGGGACAGCTTAGGACCTACGAGCAGTACTTC. This sequence encodes CSVVRLGQLRTYEQYF. J is TRBJ2-7 and V is TRBV29-1, with 7 bases that match TRBD1. Trimming at V came to 6 bases and at J to 2 bases, leaving 16 bases not matched to a gene. Germline V gene sequence: CDR1 SQVTM, CDR2 ANQGSEA. This CDR3 comprises 16 residues.

As to this clone: The same CDR3 also results from other DNA sequences found in this sample. The rearrangement links TRBV5-1 to TRBJ2-5; no clear D. Germline lookup yields CDR1 SGHRS and CDR2 YFSETQ. CDR3 size: 13 residues. With 0 bases removed from V and 4 bases from J, the gap between germline ends came to 7 bases. The CDR3 DNA sequence: TGCGCCAGCAGCTTGGGGGTTGGAGAGACCCAGTACTTC. Protein sequence: CASSLGVGETQYF.

The chain recombines TRBV7-9 with TRBJ2-7; D may be TRBD1 or TRBD2 (5 bases each). Per the germline V gene, CDR1 is SEHNR and CDR2 is FQNEAQ (reference sequence). This CDR3 contains 17 residues. V shed 5 bases and J shed 2 bases, with 22 bases lying between them. The CDR3 protein is CASSPHPGTGQTYEQYF. The CDR3 region has the DNA TGTGCCAGCAGCCCGCACCCGGGGACGGGGCAGACCTACGAGCAGTACTTC.